Presented here are 8 T cell receptor beta chains from one specimen sequenced in a study of identical twins. MiXCR was run by TCRdb on the 5' RACE reads, yielding one entry per CDR3 protein. The sample contains roughly 710,000 distinct CDR3 sequences, 6.1% of which appear only once. Sequencing input: naive T cells sorted from blood. Receptors originate from a young man in good health.

This clonotype was counted between two and nine times. This chain links TRBV6-5 with TRBJ2-7, with D tentatively TRBD2 (6 bases). V was pared by 0 bases and J by 0 bases, with 12 bases between. Germline V CDR1 and CDR2: MNHEY, SVGAGI. The CDR3 sequence is 16 residues long. The CDR3 sequence: CASSYSLTGLSYEQYF. CDR3 sequence (DNA): TGTGCCAGCAGTTACTCCTTGACGGGACTCTCCTACGAGCAGTACTTC.

This clonotype was seen ten or more times. The rearrangement links TRBV18 to TRBJ1-1; D perhaps matches TRBD1 (6 bases). From germline, CDR1 is KGHSH and CDR2 LQKENI. The CDR3 spans 16 residues. V dropped 1 base and J dropped 1 base, with 13 bases sitting between them. In nucleotides, the CDR3 is TGTGCCAGCTCACCACGGATGGGGGCTCGGAACACTGAAGCTTTCTTT. It yields the protein CASSPRMGARNTEAFF. The whole variable domain, remainder taken from reference TRBV18 and TRBJ1-1, is NAGVMQNPRHLVRRRGQEARLRCSPMKGHSHVYWYRQLPEEGLKFMVYLQKENIIDESGMPKERFSAEFPKEGPSILRIQQVVRGDSAAYFCASSPRMGARNTEAFFGQGTRLTVV.

In this sample, this clonotype turned up a few times. The chain links TRBV30 to TRBJ2-7; D might be TRBD1 (6 bases). Germline CDR1 reads GTSNPN; CDR2 reads SVGIG (reference sequence). The V gene lost 5 bases and the J gene lost 4 bases, with 18 bases spanning the gap. CDR3 length: 14 residues. The CDR3 is CAWSSGGIGYEQYV. The CDR3 DNA reads TGTGCCTGGTCAAGTGGGGGCATCGGGTACGAGCAGTACGTC.

This clonotype was seen many times. The gene calls are TRBV9 and TRBJ2-1, with D possibly being TRBD2 (6 bases). The V gene's germline CDR1 is SGDLS and CDR2 YYNGEE. This CDR3 region has 15 residues. The V end lost 0 bases, the J end lost 5 bases, and 12 bases lay between the germline ends. CDR3 DNA: TGTGCCAGCAGCGTAGGTAGCGGACTGAACAATGAGCAGTTCTTC. It specifies CASSVGSGLNNEQFF.

The rearrangement joins TRBV15 to TRBJ2-5, with TRBD1 matching 8 bases. The CDR3 extends over 15 amino acids. Per the germline V gene, CDR1 is LNHNV and CDR2 is YYDKDF (reference sequence). J was trimmed by 5 bases and V by 6 bases; bases with no gene match: 11. The CDR3 DNA is TGTGCCACCAGGTCAGACAGGGGCCGTTTGGAGACCCAGTACTTC. This gives the protein CATRSDRGRLETQYF.

This clonotype was found many times. J is TRBJ1-5 and V is TRBV27, with a tentative D call TRBD1 (5 bases). Germline CDR1 reads MNHEY; CDR2 reads SMNVEV (reference sequence). Trimming took 3 bases from V and 5 from J, leaving 11 bases between them. This CDR3 has 14 residues. The CDR3 loop is CASSLGGWDQPQHF. CDR3 coding DNA: TGTGCCAGCAGTTTGGGGGGTTGGGATCAGCCCCAGCATTTT.

This clonotype was seen a few times. V and J are TRBV12-3 or TRBV12-4 and TRBJ2-7; 7 positions match TRBD2. Trimming removed 6 bases from V and 3 bases from J; junction bases left unmatched: 8. The CDR3 contains 14 residues. CDR3 in DNA: TGTGCCAGCAGCTCGGGACTACATAACTACGAGCAGTACTTC. Its translation is CASSSGLHNYEQYF.

This clonotype showed up many times. This chain connects TRBV6-2 or TRBV6-3 to TRBJ2-1, with 10 positions matching TRBD2. The CDR3 extends over 18 amino acids. The germline CDR1 and CDR2 sequences are MNHEY and SVGEGT. Trimming cost V 2 bases and J 2 bases; bases outside gene matches: 9. This CDR3 reads CASSYDPGTSETYNEQFF. DNA of the CDR3: TGTGCCAGCAGTTACGATCCCGGGACTAGCGAAACCTACAATGAGCAGTTCTTC.